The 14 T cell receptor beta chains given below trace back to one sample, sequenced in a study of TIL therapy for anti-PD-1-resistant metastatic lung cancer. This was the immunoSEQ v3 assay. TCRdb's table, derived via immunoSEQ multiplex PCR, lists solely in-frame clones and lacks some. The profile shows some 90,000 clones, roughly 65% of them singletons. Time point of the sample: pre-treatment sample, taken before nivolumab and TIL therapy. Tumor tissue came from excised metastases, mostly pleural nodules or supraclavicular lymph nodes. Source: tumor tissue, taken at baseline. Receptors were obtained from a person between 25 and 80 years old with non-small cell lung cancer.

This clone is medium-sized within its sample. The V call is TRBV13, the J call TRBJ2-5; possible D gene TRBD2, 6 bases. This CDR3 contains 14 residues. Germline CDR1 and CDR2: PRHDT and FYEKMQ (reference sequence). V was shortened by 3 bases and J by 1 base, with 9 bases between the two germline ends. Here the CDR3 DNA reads TGTGCCAGCAGCTTTCGTAGCGGCCAAGAGACCCAGTACTTC. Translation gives CASSFRSGQETQYF.

In nucleotides, the CDR3 is TGTGCCAGCAGCTTAGCTGGGAACACTGAAGCTTTCTTT. Translating gives CASSLAGNTEAFF. The J gene is TRBJ1-1, the V gene TRBV7-2; D is unresolved. Germline loops: CDR1 SGHTA, CDR2 FQGNSA. The CDR3 has 13 amino acids. The V end was cut by 0 bases, the J end by 1 base, with 3 bases between.

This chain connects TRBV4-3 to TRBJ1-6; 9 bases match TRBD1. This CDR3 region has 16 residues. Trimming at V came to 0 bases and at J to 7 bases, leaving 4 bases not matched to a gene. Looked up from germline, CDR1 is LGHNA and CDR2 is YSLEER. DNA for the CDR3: TGCGCCAGCAGCCAAGACGGCGGGACAGGGAATTCACCCCTCCACTTT. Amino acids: CASSQDGGTGNSPLHF.

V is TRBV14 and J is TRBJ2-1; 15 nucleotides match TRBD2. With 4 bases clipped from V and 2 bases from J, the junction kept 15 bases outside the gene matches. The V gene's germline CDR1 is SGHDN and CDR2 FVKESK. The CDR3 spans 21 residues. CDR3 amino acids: CASSPSLWTSGRAPTYNEQFF. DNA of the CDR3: TGTGCCAGCAGCCCCAGTCTCTGGACTAGCGGGAGGGCCCCCACCTACAATGAGCAGTTCTTC.

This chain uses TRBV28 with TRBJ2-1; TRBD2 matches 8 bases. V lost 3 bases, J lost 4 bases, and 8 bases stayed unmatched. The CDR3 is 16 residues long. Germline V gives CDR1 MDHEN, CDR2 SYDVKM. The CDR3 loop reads CASSFTGTRGYNEQFF. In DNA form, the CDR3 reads TGTGCCAGCAGTTTCACCGGGACTAGGGGTTACAATGAGCAGTTCTTC.

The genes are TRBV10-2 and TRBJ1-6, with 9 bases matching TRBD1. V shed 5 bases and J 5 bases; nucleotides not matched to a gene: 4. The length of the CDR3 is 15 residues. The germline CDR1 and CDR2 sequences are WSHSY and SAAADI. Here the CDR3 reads CASSPRQGDNSPLHF. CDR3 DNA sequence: TGCGCCAGCAGTCCCCGACAGGGGGATAATTCACCCCTCCACTTT.

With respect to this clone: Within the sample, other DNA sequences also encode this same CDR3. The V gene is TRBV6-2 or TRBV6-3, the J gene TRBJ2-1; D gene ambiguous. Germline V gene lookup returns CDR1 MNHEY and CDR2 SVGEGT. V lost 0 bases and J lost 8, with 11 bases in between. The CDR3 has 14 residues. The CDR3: CASSYSMTGDEQFF. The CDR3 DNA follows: TGTGCCAGCAGTTACTCGATGACCGGCGATGAGCAGTTCTTC.

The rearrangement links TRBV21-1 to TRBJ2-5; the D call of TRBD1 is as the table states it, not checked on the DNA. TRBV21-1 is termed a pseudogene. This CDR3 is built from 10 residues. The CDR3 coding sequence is TGTGCCAGCTGGGGCGAGACCCAGTACTTC. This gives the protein CASWGETQYF.

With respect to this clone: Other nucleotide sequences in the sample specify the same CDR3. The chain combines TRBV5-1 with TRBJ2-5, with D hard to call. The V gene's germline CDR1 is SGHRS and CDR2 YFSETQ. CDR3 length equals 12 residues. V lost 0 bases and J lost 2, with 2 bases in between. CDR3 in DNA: TGCGCCAGCAGCTTGGATCAAGAGACCCAGTACTTC. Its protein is CASSLDQETQYF.

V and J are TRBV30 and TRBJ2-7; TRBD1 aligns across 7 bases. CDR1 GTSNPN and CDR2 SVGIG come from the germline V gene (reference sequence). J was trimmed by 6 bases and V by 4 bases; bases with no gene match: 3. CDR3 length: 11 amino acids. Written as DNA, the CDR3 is TGTGCCTGGACGACAGGGCCCGAGCAGTACTTC. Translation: CAWTTGPEQYF.

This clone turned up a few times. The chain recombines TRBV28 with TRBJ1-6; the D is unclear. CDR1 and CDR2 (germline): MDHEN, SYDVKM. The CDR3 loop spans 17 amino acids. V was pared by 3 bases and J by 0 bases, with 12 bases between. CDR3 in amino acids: CASSLYQASSYNSPLHF. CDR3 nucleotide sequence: TGTGCCAGCAGTTTGTATCAGGCGAGCTCCTATAATTCACCCCTCCACTTT.

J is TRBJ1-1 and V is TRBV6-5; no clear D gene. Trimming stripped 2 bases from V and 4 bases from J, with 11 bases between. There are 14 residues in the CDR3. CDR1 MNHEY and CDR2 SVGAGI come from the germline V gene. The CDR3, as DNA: TGTGCCAGCAGTTACGTGACTCGGGGCACTGAAGCTTTCTTT. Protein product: CASSYVTRGTEAFF.

The CDR3 loop reads CASSPGPGGGTEAFF. The CDR3 DNA reads as TGTGCCAGCAGCCCAGGACCAGGAGGGGGCACTGAAGCTTTCTTT. This sequence joins TRBV7-2 and TRBJ1-1; D might be TRBD1 (6 bases). With 5 bases removed from V and 4 bases from J, the gap between germline ends came to 17 bases. Germline V CDR1 and CDR2: SGHTA, FQGNSA. This CDR3 has 15 residues.

The CDR3 sequence: CASSVHTGPYEQFF. CDR3 DNA sequence: TGTGCCAGCAGTGTCCATACTGGGCCCTATGAGCAGTTCTTC. The rearrangement joins TRBV6-4 to TRBJ2-1; D gene ambiguous. Germline V lookup: CDR1 MRHNA, CDR2 SNTAGT. V was shortened by 4 bases and J by 8 bases, with 15 bases between the two germline ends. CDR3 size: 14 residues.